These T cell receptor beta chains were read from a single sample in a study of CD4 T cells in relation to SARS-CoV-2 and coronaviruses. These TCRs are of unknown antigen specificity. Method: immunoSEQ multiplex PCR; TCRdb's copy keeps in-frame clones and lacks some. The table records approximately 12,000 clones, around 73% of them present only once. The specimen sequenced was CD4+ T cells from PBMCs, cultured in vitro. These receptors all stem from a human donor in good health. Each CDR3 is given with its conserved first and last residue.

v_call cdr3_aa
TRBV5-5 CASSLTGQERNTIYF
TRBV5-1 CASSKAGTGNTGELFF
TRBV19 CASSSQANQPQHF
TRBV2 CASTKWTGGDEKLFF
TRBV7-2 CASSFGGGPIGYTF
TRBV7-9 CASSSGQIKDTQYF
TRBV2 CASSWGWGGKLFF
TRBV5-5 CASRQDRVRRSYYGYTF
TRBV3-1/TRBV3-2 CASSDNTGANVLTF
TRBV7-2 CASSATHRDKTNYGYTF
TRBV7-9 CASSLAEADTQYF